The 32 T cell receptor beta chains given below trace back to one sample, sequenced in a study of blood T cell repertoires in COVID-19. TCRdb's copy holds only in-frame clones and misses some; the assay was immunoSEQ multiplex PCR. The sample shows just under 90,000 clones, around nine tenths of them seen only once. Sequences were obtained from peripheral blood. The receptors were gathered from a woman of 80 years or more with acute or convalescent COVID-19.

V is TRBV27 and J is TRBJ2-7; the match to TRBD2 covers 11 bases. The germline V gene has CDR1 MNHEY and CDR2 SMNVEV (reference sequence). With 6 bases clipped from V and 0 bases from J, the junction kept 4 bases outside the gene matches. The length of the CDR3 is 15 residues. For the CDR3, the DNA is TGTGCCAGCAGACTAGCGGGAGATGGCTCCTACGAGCAGTACTTC. This translates into CASRLAGDGSYEQYF.

The V gene is TRBV28, the J gene TRBJ1-6; D gene uncertain. Germline V gives CDR1 MDHEN, CDR2 SYDVKM. With 6 bases removed from V and 4 bases from J, the gap between germline ends came to 7 bases. CDR3 length equals 13 residues. CDR3 nucleotide sequence: TGTGCCAGCAGGACACTTTATAATTCACCCCTCCACTTT. Its translation is CASRTLYNSPLHF.

The chain is built from TRBV2 and TRBJ2-5, with D possibly being TRBD1 (5 bases). This CDR3 spans 13 amino acids. CDR1 is SNHLY, CDR2 FYNNEI, per germline. The V end was cut by 6 bases, the J end by 2 bases, with 10 bases between. CDR3 nucleotide sequence: TGTGCCAGCAGAAGACAGCTGCAAGAGACCCAGTACTTC. This codes for CASRRQLQETQYF.

V is TRBV6-1 and J is TRBJ2-7; D perhaps matches TRBD1 (6 bases). Germline V CDR1 and CDR2: MNHNS, SASEGT. The CDR3 length is 13 residues. V gave up 7 bases and J gave up 5 bases, with 15 bases separating them. The CDR3 loop is CASTSIRGDEQYF. CDR3 nucleotides: TGTGCCAGCACCTCAATCAGGGGTGACGAGCAGTACTTC.

The rearrangement links TRBV29-1 to TRBJ2-5; 7 positions agree with TRBD2. V lost 6 bases to trimming and J lost 1 base; unmatched junction nucleotides: 2. The CDR3 has 12 residues. The germline CDR1 and CDR2 sequences are SQVTM and ANQGSEA. CDR3 nucleotides: TGCAGCGTCAGCGGGGCCCAAGAGACCCAGTACTTC. Translating it yields CSVSGAQETQYF.

This clone was found once. This rearrangement joins TRBV7-2 to TRBJ2-7; 9 positions agree with TRBD2. The ends lost 1 base at V and 3 bases at J; junction bases unmatched: 4. CDR3 size: 15 residues. Looked up from germline, CDR1 is SGHTA and CDR2 is FQGNSA. The CDR3: CASSLVASGDYEQYF. The CDR3 nucleotides read TGTGCCAGCAGCTTAGTGGCTAGCGGGGACTACGAGCAGTACTTC.

The chain uses TRBV7-3 and TRBJ2-1; TRBD2 aligns across 9 bases. Germline assignment: CDR1 SGHTA and CDR2 FQGTGA. Trimming removed 5 bases from V and 5 bases from J; junction bases left unmatched: 4. The length of the CDR3 is 14 residues. In DNA form, the CDR3 reads TGTGCCAGCAGCCTGAGCGGGAGGAACAATGAGCAGTTCTTC. Translated: CASSLSGRNNEQFF.

The sample holds a few counts of this clone. The chain carries TRBV10-3 and TRBJ2-7; D ambiguous. Germline CDR1 ENHRY, CDR2 SYGVKD. CDR3 size: 13 residues. Trimming took off 4 bases at V and 0 bases at J, with 7 bases between the two ends. CDR3 in amino acids: CAISVSDSYEQYF. The CDR3 DNA reads as TGTGCCATCAGTGTTAGTGACTCCTACGAGCAGTACTTC.

This sequence joins TRBV6-6 and TRBJ1-5; maybe TRBD1 (5 bases). Germline loops: CDR1 MNHNY, CDR2 SVGAGI (reference sequence). This CDR3 has 14 amino acids. The germline V and J ends were trimmed by 4 bases and 3 bases, with 10 bases remaining between them. Here the CDR3 reads CASSLQEINQPQHF. The CDR3 nucleotides are TGTGCCAGCAGTTTACAGGAGATCAATCAGCCCCAGCATTTT.

The chain links TRBV27 to TRBJ1-1, with TRBD1 identical over 9 bases. The CDR3 contains 14 residues. Germline CDR1 is MNHEY and CDR2 is SMNVEV (reference sequence). V was clipped by 7 bases and J by 5 bases; unmatched bases: 8. For the CDR3, the DNA is TGTGCCAGCAATATACAGGGGGCAGGGACTGAAGCTTTCTTT. This codes for CASNIQGAGTEAFF.

The chain recombines TRBV19 with TRBJ1-6; perhaps TRBD1 as D (5 bases). The CDR3 covers 14 residues. V was cut by 3 bases and J by 9 bases, with 12 bases left in between. Germline assignment: CDR1 LNHDA and CDR2 SQIVND (reference sequence). In nucleotides, the CDR3 is TGTGCCAGTAGTATGTCGGGGGACGCTTCACCCCTCCACTTT. It specifies CASSMSGDASPLHF. Supplemented by reference TRBV19 and TRBJ1-6, the full variable domain reads DGGITQSPKYLFRKEGQNVTLSCEQNLNHDAMYWYRQDPGQGLRLIYYSQIVNDFQKGDIAEGYSVSREKKESFPLTVTSAQKNPTAFYLCASSMSGDASPLHFGNGTRLTVT.

This clone was observed a handful of times. V and J are TRBV12-3 or TRBV12-4 and TRBJ1-3; D unresolved. Trimming took 10 bases from V and 0 from J, leaving 10 bases between them. The CDR3 covers 13 residues. The CDR3 here is CATKLHSGNTIYF. CDR3 coding DNA: TGTGCCACCAAGTTACACTCTGGAAACACCATATATTTT.

This chain links TRBV4-1 with TRBJ1-2, with D hard to call. V was clipped by 4 bases and J by 8 bases, with 14 bases between them. This CDR3 region has 13 residues. CDR1 is MGHRA, CDR2 YSYEKL, per germline. CDR3 bases: TGCGCCAGCAGCCTAGCAAACATGGCCGGCTACACCTTC. It is translated as CASSLANMAGYTF.

The chain joins TRBV21-1 to TRBJ1-1; TRBD1 is taken as the D call from the table, unchecked against the DNA. TRBV21-1 is deemed a pseudogene. The CDR3 runs 16 residues. CDR3 amino acids: CASRRKGQGLGTEAFF. DNA of the CDR3: TGTGCCAGCAGAAGGAAGGGACAGGGTTTGGGCACTGAAGCTTTCTTT.

The CDR3 bases are TGTGCCAGCAGCTTAAGACAGGTTGTAAACACAGATACGCAGTATTTT. It yields the protein CASSLRQVVNTDTQYF. The chain uses TRBV7-9 and TRBJ2-3; TRBD1 might be the D (6 bases). This CDR3 is 16 amino acids long. Trimming cost V 2 bases and J 2 bases, with 14 bases left between them. Germline CDR1 SEHNR, CDR2 FQNEAQ (reference sequence).

The chain uses TRBV28 and TRBJ2-7, with TRBD1 matching 10 bases. V was clipped by 2 bases and J by 4 bases; unmatched bases: 2. Germline V CDR1 and CDR2: MDHEN, SYDVKM. The CDR3 contains 14 residues. This CDR3 is CASSLGGQGYEQYF. The CDR3 DNA sequence: TGTGCCAGCAGTTTAGGGGGACAGGGGTACGAGCAGTACTTC.

The chain links TRBV29-1 to TRBJ2-3; D is unresolved. The CDR3 runs to 11 residues. The germline V gene encodes CDR1 SQVTM and CDR2 ANQGSEA. V gave up 3 bases and J gave up 6 bases, with 7 bases separating them. CDR3 in amino acids: CSVETGDTQYF. The CDR3 nucleotides read TGCAGCGTTGAGACTGGGGATACGCAGTATTTT.

On this clone: One end of the junction is discordant with germline, which a read error may explain. The chain employs TRBV28 and TRBJ1-3; 7 bases line up with TRBD1. Per germline, CDR1 MDHEN and CDR2 SYDVKM. CDR3 size: 17 residues. The CDR3 spells CASSLRDSSPSGNIIYF. The CDR3 region has the DNA TGTGCCAGCAGTTTAAGGGACAGCTCTCCCTCTGGAAACATCATATATTTT.

The chain recombines TRBV7-2 with TRBJ1-1; weak D call: TRBD1 (6 bases). CDR3 size: 15 residues. Trimming took off 5 bases at V and 3 bases at J, with 16 bases between the two ends. Germline values: CDR1 SGHTA, CDR2 FQGNSA. CDR3 region: CASSPRKGGDTEAFF. CDR3 nucleotide sequence: TGTGCCAGCAGCCCCCGTAAAGGGGGAGACACTGAAGCTTTCTTT.

The rearrangement links TRBV4-1 to TRBJ1-2; 7 bases match TRBD1. Germline trimming cut 0 bases from V and 8 bases from J; bases unmatched to any gene: 9. The CDR3 covers 15 residues. The germline CDR1 and CDR2 sequences are MGHRA and YSYEKL. The CDR3 nucleotides are TGCGCCAGCAGCCAAGATCCGAGGGGGCGCGGGGGCTACACCTTC. Its protein is CASSQDPRGRGGYTF.

The DNA of the CDR3 is TGTGCCAGCAGCGGTAGCGGGGTATTGGGGGACAATGAGCAGTTCTTC. Translated: CASSGSGVLGDNEQFF. The chain joins TRBV7-9 to TRBJ2-1; 8 bases map to TRBD2. Trimming at V came to 5 bases and at J to 5 bases, leaving 11 bases not matched to a gene. Germline loops: CDR1 SEHNR, CDR2 FQNEAQ (reference sequence). The CDR3 runs 16 residues. The full variable domain, with the rest looked up from reference TRBV7-9 and TRBJ2-1, is DTGVSQNPRHKITKRGQNVTFRCDPISEHNRLYWYRQTLGQGPEFLTYFQNEAQLEKSRLLSDRFSAERPKGSFSTLEIQRTEQGDSAMYLCASSGSGVLGDNEQFFGPGTRLTVL.

The V call is TRBV18, the J call TRBJ1-2; 10 bases are shared with TRBD1. The CDR3 contains 15 residues. From germline, CDR1 is KGHSH and CDR2 LQKENI. The J segment lost 6 bases and the V segment lost 0 bases, leaving 4 bases of the junction unmatched. The chain's CDR3 is CASSPPGQGMDGYTF. In DNA form, the CDR3 reads TGTGCCAGCTCACCACCGGGACAGGGGATGGATGGCTACACCTTC.

The J gene is TRBJ1-2, the V gene TRBV5-5; 8 nucleotides agree with TRBD1. The CDR3 is made up of 16 amino acids. The V gene end was trimmed by 4 bases and the J gene end by 0 bases; junction bases not matched to a gene: 8. CDR1 SGHKS and CDR2 YYEKEE come from the germline V gene (reference sequence). CDR3 DNA: TGTGCCAGCAGCCTCTTAGGGACAGGTTCTAACTATGGCTACACCTTC. It translates to CASSLLGTGSNYGYTF.

DNA of the CDR3: TGTGCCAGCAGCTTATCAGGGGGCGATCAGCCCCAGCATTTT. Translated, it gives CASSLSGGDQPQHF. The chain uses TRBV7-2 and TRBJ1-5; TRBD1 agrees at 8 bases. The junction had 2 bases not matched to a gene; V was cut back by 2 bases and J by 5 bases. Germline lookup yields CDR1 SGHTA and CDR2 FQGNSA. CDR3 length equals 14 residues.

V and J are TRBV18 and TRBJ2-1; possibly TRBD2 for D (5 bases). Trimming left V 5 bases short and J 2 bases short, with 10 bases between. The CDR3 contains 14 residues. From germline, CDR1 is KGHSH and CDR2 LQKENI. CDR3 nucleotide sequence: TGTGCCAGCTCATCTTCCGGGACCTACAATGAGCAGTTCTTC. Translation gives CASSSSGTYNEQFF.

The chain couples TRBV7-6 to TRBJ2-2; 8 bases are shared with TRBD2. The V gene end was trimmed by 6 bases and the J gene end by 1 base; junction bases not matched to a gene: 4. CDR3 length: 15 amino acids. In germline, CDR1 is SGHVS, CDR2 FNYEAQ. The DNA for the CDR3 is TGTGCCAGCAGTGGTAGCGGGATGAACACCGGGGAGCTGTTTTTT. It yields the protein CASSGSGMNTGELFF.

The CDR3 coding sequence is TGTGCCAGCAGCTTGCAGGCGGGGGTACTCTACAATGAGCAGTTCTTC. As protein: CASSLQAGVLYNEQFF. This chain links TRBV5-5 with TRBJ2-1; TRBD2 aligns across 7 bases. The CDR3 is 16 amino acids. V trimming: 1 base; J trimming: 3 bases; junction bases outside the gene matches: 7. Germline V gene sequence: CDR1 SGHKS, CDR2 YYEKEE (reference sequence).

In this sample, this clone turned up once. The chain recombines TRBV27 with TRBJ1-1; 9 nucleotides line up with TRBD1. Germline V gene sequence: CDR1 MNHEY, CDR2 SMNVEV (reference sequence). The ends lost 3 bases at V and 5 bases at J; junction bases unmatched: 7. The CDR3 runs to 15 residues. The CDR3 here is CASSFMDRGGTEAFF. The CDR3 DNA reads TGTGCCAGCAGTTTTATGGACAGGGGAGGGACTGAAGCTTTCTTT.

The chain links TRBV30 to TRBJ2-7; TRBD2 matches 7 bases. Germline loops: CDR1 GTSNPN, CDR2 SVGIG (reference sequence). With 0 bases clipped from V and 6 bases from J, the junction kept 17 bases outside the gene matches. The CDR3 spans 17 residues. CDR3 sequence (DNA): TGTGCCTGGAGTGTACTGGGGGGGAGGAAGGGTAGTGGCGAGCAGTACTTC. Translation gives CAWSVLGGRKGSGEQYF.

The sample holds one count of this clone. The chain combines TRBV5-1 with TRBJ2-7; a weak D match, TRBD1 (6 bases). Looked up from germline, CDR1 is SGHRS and CDR2 is YFSETQ. This CDR3 region has 15 residues. V dropped 1 base and J dropped 6 bases, with 17 bases sitting between them. The CDR3 spells CASSLKQGGATEQYF. The CDR3 nucleotides are TGCGCCAGCAGCTTGAAACAGGGTGGGGCTACCGAGCAGTACTTC. Full variable domain (missing parts from reference TRBV5-1 and TRBJ2-7): KAGVTQTPRYLIKTRGQQVTLSCSPISGHRSVSWYQQTPGQGLQFLFEYFSETQRNKGNFPGRFSGRQFSNSRSEMNVSTLELGDSALYLCASSLKQGGATEQYFGPGTRLTVT.

The chain recombines TRBV19 with TRBJ1-5; TRBD1 matches at 10 bases. Trimming took 7 bases from V and 5 from J; bases not matched to a gene: 11. The germline V gene encodes CDR1 LNHDA and CDR2 SQIVND (reference sequence). This CDR3 region has 16 residues. The CDR3 DNA is TGTGCCAGTACCAGCGGGGACAGGGGCGCCCATCAGCCCCAGCATTTT. It is translated as CASTSGDRGAHQPQHF. The full variable domain, in which reference TRBV19 and TRBJ1-5 provide the parts outside the CDR3, is DGGITQSPKYLFRKEGQNVTLSCEQNLNHDAMYWYRQDPGQGLRLIYYSQIVNDFQKGDIAEGYSVSREKKESFPLTVTSAQKNPTAFYLCASTSGDRGAHQPQHFGDGTRLSIL.

The rearrangement uses TRBV10-3 and TRBJ1-2; D possibly corresponds to TRBD1 (5 bases). The CDR3 consists of 12 residues. Trimming pared 4 bases from V and 6 bases from J, leaving 9 bases between. The germline gives CDR1 ENHRY, CDR2 SYGVKD. The CDR3 sequence: CAISVAQDGYTF. The DNA of the CDR3 is TGTGCCATCAGTGTCGCACAGGATGGCTACACCTTC.